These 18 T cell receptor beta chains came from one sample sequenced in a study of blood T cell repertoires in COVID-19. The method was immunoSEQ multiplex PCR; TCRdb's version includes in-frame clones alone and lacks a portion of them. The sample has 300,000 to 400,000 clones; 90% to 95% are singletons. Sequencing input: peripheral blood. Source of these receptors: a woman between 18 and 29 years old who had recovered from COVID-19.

The CDR3, as DNA: TGTGCCAGCACCGACGTGGGGGGGGCCAATGAGCAGTTCTTC. This codes for CASTDVGGANEQFF. The chain is built from TRBV2 and TRBJ2-1; tentatively, D is TRBD2 (7 bases). Between the trimmed V and J ends, which lost 7 bases and 6 bases, there was a span of 16 bases. The CDR3 loop spans 14 amino acids. Germline-derived CDR1 and CDR2 are SNHLY and FYNNEI.

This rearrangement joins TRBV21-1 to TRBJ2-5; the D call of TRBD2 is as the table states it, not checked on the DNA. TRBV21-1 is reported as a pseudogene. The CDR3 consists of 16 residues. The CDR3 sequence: CATRGPRGGKKETQYF. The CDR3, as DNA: TGTGCCACCCGGGGGCCTAGGGGGGGTAAAAAAGAGACCCAGTACTTC.

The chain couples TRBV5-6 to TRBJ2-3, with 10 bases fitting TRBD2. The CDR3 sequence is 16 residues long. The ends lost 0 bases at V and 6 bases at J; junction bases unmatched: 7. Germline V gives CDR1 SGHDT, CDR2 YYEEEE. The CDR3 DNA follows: TGTGCCAGCAGCTTGGGTAGTAGCGGGAGGAGGGATACGCAGTATTTT. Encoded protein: CASSLGSSGRRDTQYF.

The CDR3 sequence is CAWSTLAGLWVGEQFF. CDR3 nucleotides: TGTGCCTGGAGTACCCTAGCGGGCTTATGGGTTGGTGAGCAGTTCTTC. The rearrangement links TRBV30 to TRBJ2-1; 8 nucleotides line up with TRBD2. The trim removed 2 bases at V and 9 bases at J, leaving 15 bases unmatched. The germline V gene has CDR1 GTSNPN and CDR2 SVGIG (reference sequence). The CDR3 is made up of 16 amino acids.

CDR3 sequence (DNA): TGCAGCTACCATACTAGCGGGAGGAGGAGGGATACGCAGTATTTT. Residues: CSYHTSGRRRDTQYF. The rearrangement joins TRBV29-1 to TRBJ2-3; 12 bases match TRBD2. CDR3 length equals 15 residues. Germline V gene data show CDR1 as SQVTM and CDR2 as ANQGSEA. V shed 8 bases and J 6 bases; nucleotides not matched to a gene: 12.

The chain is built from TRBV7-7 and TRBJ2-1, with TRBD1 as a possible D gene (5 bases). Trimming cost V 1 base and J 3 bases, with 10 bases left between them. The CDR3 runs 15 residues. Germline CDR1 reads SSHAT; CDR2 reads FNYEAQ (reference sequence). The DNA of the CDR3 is TGTGCCAGCAGCTTAGGCAGGGTTAACTACAATGAGCAGTTCTTC. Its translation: CASSLGRVNYNEQFF.

The CDR3 loop reads CAWSVPRAGGIFGNGYTF. The CDR3 DNA reads TGTGCCTGGAGTGTACCCCGAGCAGGGGGCATTTTTGGGAATGGCTACACCTTC. The chain combines TRBV30 with TRBJ1-2; TRBD1 matches 8 bases. The CDR3 has 18 amino acids. V dropped 0 bases and J dropped 6; count of bases not matched to a gene: 18. Germline loops: CDR1 GTSNPN, CDR2 SVGIG (reference sequence).

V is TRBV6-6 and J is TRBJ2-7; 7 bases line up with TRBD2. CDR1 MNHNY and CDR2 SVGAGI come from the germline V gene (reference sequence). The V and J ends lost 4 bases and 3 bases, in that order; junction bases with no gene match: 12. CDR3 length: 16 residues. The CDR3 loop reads CASSLQSGVKLYEQYV. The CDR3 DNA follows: TGTGCCAGCAGTTTGCAAAGCGGGGTGAAGCTCTACGAGCAGTACGTC.

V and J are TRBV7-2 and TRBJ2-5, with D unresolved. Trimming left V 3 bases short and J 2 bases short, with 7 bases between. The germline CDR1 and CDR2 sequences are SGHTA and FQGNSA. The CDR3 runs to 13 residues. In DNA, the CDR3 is TGTGCCAGCAGCTTTCATCTACAAGAGACCCAGTACTTC. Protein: CASSFHLQETQYF.

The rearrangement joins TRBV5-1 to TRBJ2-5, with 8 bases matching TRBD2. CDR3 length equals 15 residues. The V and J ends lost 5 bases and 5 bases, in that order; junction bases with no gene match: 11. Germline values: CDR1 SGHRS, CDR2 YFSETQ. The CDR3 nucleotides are TGCGCCAGCAGAGATGCGCTAGCGGGTCCTGAGACCCAGTACTTC. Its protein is CASRDALAGPETQYF.

CDR3: CASSIGQGTNYGYTF. Here the CDR3 DNA reads TGTGCCAGCAGCATTGGACAGGGGACTAACTATGGCTACACCTTC. The genes are TRBV27 and TRBJ1-2, with 9 bases fitting TRBD1. This CDR3 has 15 residues. Germline V gives CDR1 MNHEY, CDR2 SMNVEV (reference sequence). V lost 6 bases, J lost 0 bases, and 5 bases stayed unmatched.

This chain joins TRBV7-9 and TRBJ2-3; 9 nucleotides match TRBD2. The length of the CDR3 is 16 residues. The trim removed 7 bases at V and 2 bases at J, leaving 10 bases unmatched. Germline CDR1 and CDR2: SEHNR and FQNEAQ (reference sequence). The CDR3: CASNLYSGRNTDTQYF. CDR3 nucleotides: TGTGCCAGCAACCTCTACAGCGGGAGGAACACAGATACGCAGTATTTT.

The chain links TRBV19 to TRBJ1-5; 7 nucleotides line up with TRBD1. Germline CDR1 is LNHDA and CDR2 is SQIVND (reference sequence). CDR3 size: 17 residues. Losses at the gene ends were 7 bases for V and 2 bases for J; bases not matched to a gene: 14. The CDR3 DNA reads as TGTGCCAGTAAAGGACCACAGGGGCCTACGCGCAATCAGCCCCAGCATTTT. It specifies CASKGPQGPTRNQPQHF.

The CDR3 spells CASSLGTGDLTDTQYF. CDR3 bases: TGTGCCAGCAGTTTAGGGACAGGGGATTTGACAGATACGCAGTATTTT. The chain is built from TRBV28 and TRBJ2-3; 10 positions match TRBD1. This CDR3 has 16 residues. The V and J ends lost 2 bases and 3 bases, in that order; junction bases with no gene match: 5. Germline V gene sequence: CDR1 MDHEN, CDR2 SYDVKM.

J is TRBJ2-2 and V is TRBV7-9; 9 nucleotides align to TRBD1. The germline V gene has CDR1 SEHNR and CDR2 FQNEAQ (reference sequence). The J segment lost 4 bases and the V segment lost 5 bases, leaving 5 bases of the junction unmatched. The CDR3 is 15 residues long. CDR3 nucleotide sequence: TGTGCCAGCAGCCCGGGACAGGGCGGCACCGGGGAGCTGTTTTTT. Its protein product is CASSPGQGGTGELFF.

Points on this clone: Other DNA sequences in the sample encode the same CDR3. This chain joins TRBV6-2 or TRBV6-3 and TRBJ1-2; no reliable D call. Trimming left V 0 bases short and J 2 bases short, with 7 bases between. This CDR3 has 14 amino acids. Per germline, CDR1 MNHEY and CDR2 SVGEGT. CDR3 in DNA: TGTGCCAGCAGTTACTCGGGAGTAAACTATGGCTACACCTTC. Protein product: CASSYSGVNYGYTF.

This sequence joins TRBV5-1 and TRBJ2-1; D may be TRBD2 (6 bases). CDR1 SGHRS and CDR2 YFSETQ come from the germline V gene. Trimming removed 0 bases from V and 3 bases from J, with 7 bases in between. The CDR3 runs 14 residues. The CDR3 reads CASSLEGGYNEQFF. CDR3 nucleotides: TGCGCCAGCAGCTTGGAGGGAGGCTACAATGAGCAGTTCTTC.

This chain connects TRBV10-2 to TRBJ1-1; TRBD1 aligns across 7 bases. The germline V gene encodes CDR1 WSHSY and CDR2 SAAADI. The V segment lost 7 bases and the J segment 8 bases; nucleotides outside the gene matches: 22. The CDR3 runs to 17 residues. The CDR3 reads CASNGLAVSGRGVEAFF. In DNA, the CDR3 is TGCGCCAGCAACGGCCTGGCGGTTTCCGGCAGGGGGGTAGAAGCTTTCTTT.